This T cell receptor beta chain is drawn from a study of cytomegalovirus exposure and HLA in healthy donors (dated by TCRdb to the late 2010s). Study-level background: According to an earlier analysis of 587 of the donors, some 170 million T cells yielded 90 million to 130 million unique TCR beta sequences and approximately 280 Gb of sequence data. To decide whether each TCR beta V gene segment behaved as functional or pseudogenic, an earlier analysis of some 570 of the donors relied on high-throughput TCR beta sequencing. The study used immunosequencing to profile the T cell repertoires of several hundred subjects and linked those repertoires to cytomegalovirus serostatus. About five DR-DQ haplotypes were handled as single units for association and clustering, since linkage in the cohort was strong. Along with the roughly 670-subject first cohort, a separate validation cohort of about 110 different subjects was used. On average, around 230,000 unique TCR beta nucleotide sequences were sequenced per donor among 398 genotyped donors of the cohort, with roughly a sixth of those sequences being non-productive. Donor age, sex, ethnicity and CMV serostatus were collected together with the repertoire data. Of the 300 to 500 genotyped donors, roughly 80% were placed in the genetic ancestry cluster associated with self-reported Caucasian donors. To predict cytomegalovirus infection status, the study combined high-throughput TCR immunosequencing, statistical association of individual TCRs with disease status, and machine learning. The study aimed to test whether signatures of past pathogen exposure could be identified by cataloging public T cell receptors. A later analysis re-analyzed previously published TCR beta repertoires from roughly 630 donors and added high-resolution HLA genotyping to study TCR occurrence patterns. An early release that covered approximately 600 HLA-typed donors contained approximately 300 gigabases of sequencing data and 70 million to 100 million unique TCR sequences. Both class I and class II loci were covered by HLA typing, at four-digit resolution. The number of donors typed differed by locus, with about 629-630 for A, B, C, DRB1 and DQB1, roughly 550 for DQA1, 600 to 610 for DPA1, and over 400 for DPB1. Rather than using new phenotypic data, the later analysis identified candidate immune exposures from TCR beta sequences and from how often those sequences occurred across donors. In a later genetic analysis, genome-wide SNP genotypes for 398 of the 666 donors were used, and that subset was treated as a discovery cohort. Every repertoire in the discovery cohort had been generated on one and the same sequencing platform. The study at large found these results: In a later analysis, the rate of TCR association differed among HLA loci, with DRB1 alleles having the most associated TCRs and HLA-C alleles having the fewest. In a later analysis, most CMV-associated TCR beta chains were found to appear HLA-restricted, with HLA associations seemingly driven largely by CMV exposure. Presence/absence analyses assumed roughly uniform sequencing depth across donors, an assumption that may not hold. Because the 87-base-pair reads could not distinguish some IMGT-functional V segments, including TRBV6-2 and TRBV6-3, those segments were excluded. A further reported finding was that TCR beta sequences accurately predicted the HLA-A and HLA-B alleles for most subjects in the first cohort. A later genetic analysis associated a missense DCLRE1C variant with V-gene and J-gene trimming of TCR beta chains, and an independent cohort replicated the association. When HLA alleles, especially DR and DQ, strongly co-occurred, TCR associations were difficult to assign to individual alleles. The study gave a list of some 150 TCR beta chains associated with cytomegalovirus. In both the original and validation cohorts, the classifier was reported to diagnose cytomegalovirus status with high specificity and sensitivity. The sequencing pipeline was judged likely to have produced a cluster of highly shared sequence variants as a technical artifact. In a later genetic analysis, fewer N-insertions in productive TCRs were reported among donors in an Asian-associated ancestry cluster than the roughly 700-donor mean. Three of the identified cytomegalovirus-associated TCR beta chains were confirmed in vitro to be specific for cytomegalovirus antigens. In a later analysis, several top co-occurrence clusters were reported to appear linked to parvovirus B19, influenza, CMV and Epstein-Barr virus. An earlier analysis of around 600 of the donors showed that most TCR beta V segments appeared in productive rearrangements either about 87% or about 30% of the time, which broadly matched IMGT annotations. The authors suggested that the approach could potentially be generalized to other disease states and immunological phenotypes. Because counts were too low, some 17 rarely observed V segments, including chromosome 9 orphons, were excluded from the earlier analysis of 587 of the donors. Correlated functional status among segregating V segments might reflect linkage disequilibrium, but an unknown experimental factor could not be ruled out. Compared with equally common non-associated chains, HLA-associated TCR beta chains in a later analysis were more clonally expanded and had lower generation probabilities. Because HLA typing was missing for some donors at each locus, association tests included only the typed subset. Only TCR beta chains were sequenced in this cohort, and the absence of alpha or paired-chain data limited detectable features. CMV serostatus was the only immune exposure information available for the cohort. While some public TCRs were present in many individuals, most TCR sequences turned up only very rarely across donors. Specific HLA alleles were associated with 16,951 TCR beta sequences at a false discovery rate of 0.05 in a later analysis.

This clone was observed a few times. The clone's antigen remains unknown. Per-base quality was not reported, and no clone a single base away is much larger than it. The cohort comprised several hundred healthy bone marrow donors. Cohort members were all nominally healthy when sampled, although unrecorded immune exposures were likely present. Of the roughly 720 cohort members, approximately 300 had positive CMV serostatus and fewer than 400 had negative CMV serostatus, and CMV serostatus was not recorded for the donor. A peripheral blood sample was collected from each donor, and TCR beta sequencing was performed on peripheral blood mononuclear cells. The Qiagen DNeasy Blood Extraction Kit was used to extract genomic DNA from the blood cell samples. Preparation of the library involved the immunoSEQ multiplex PCR assay. For the multiplex PCR, a mixture combining 60 forward primers for TCR Vbeta segments and 13 reverse primers for TCR Jbeta segments was used. Amplification of the CDR3 region of rearranged TCR beta genes was performed with a multiplex PCR assay on genomic DNA. The Illumina HiSeq System was used to sequence the amplified TCR beta libraries as 87-base-pair reads. Under the source paper's analysis protocol: A later analysis tallied around 87 million unique TCR beta chains across the 650 to 750 repertoires, and roughly 11 million of those chains were shared by two or more donors. A nearest-neighbor algorithm error-corrected the raw reads and collapsed the reads into unique sequences, merging closely related sequences to remove PCR and sequencing errors. Alignment of CDR3 sequences to IMGT reference sequences was used to assign V, D and J gene segments. For a sequence to be retained, a match of at least six nucleotides was required to both a V gene segment and a J gene segment. Rearrangements were classified as productive when the CDR3 lacked stop codons and remained in frame with V and J, and all other rearrangements were classified as non-productive. CDR3 was defined according to IMGT convention as the region running from the second conserved V-encoded cysteine to the conserved J-encoded phenylalanine. Sequences without an unambiguous match to a single V gene segment were excluded from the earlier analysis of about 630 of the donors. An earlier analysis of approximately 590 of the donors called V segments functional above 56.7% productive rearrangements and segregating when the between-donor standard deviation exceeded 5%. A statistical classification framework was built to diagnose cytomegalovirus status from the catalog of TCR beta chain sequences. In a later analysis, TCR nucleotide sequences were compared against IMGT/GENE-DB human TR gene sequences so that V and J genes could be assigned. In a later analysis, CDR3 sequences and most-parsimonious VDJ recombination scenarios were assigned using the TCRdist pipeline. A later analysis defined each TCR beta chain by its CDR3 amino acid sequence plus V-gene family, and excluded reads lacking a unique V-gene family. As a way to deal with suspected cross-contamination and a sequencing artifact, a later analysis dropped under 600 nucleotide sequences that were highly shared and had low generation probability. A later analysis calculated a clonal expansion index for each public chain from normalized within-repertoire ranks of inferred template counts. In a later analysis, generation probabilities were computed with a VDJ recombination model fitted to out-of-frame rearrangements, and the resulting probabilities were checked against IGoR. Hypergeometric tests were used in a later analysis to score TCR-TCR, TCR-HLA and TCR-CMV co-occurrence, with a repertoire-size bias correction applied to the TCR pairs. False discovery rates were estimated in a later analysis by permuting HLA or CMV assignments 20 times. In a later analysis, co-occurring TCRs were grouped using DBSCAN, and TCRdist sequence similarity was added for clustering within HLA-allele-positive subsets. Co-occurrence clustering excluded repertoires with fewer than 30,000 or more than 120,000 public chains, plus five with anomalous nucleotide sharing. TCRdb stores this immuneACCESS table with in-frame sequences only. Part of the clones is absent; in the studies checked, under half of the shortfall reflects unresolved V genes, and no reason is known for the rest. From that table come the V and J calls and clone size; the DNA was used to work out D and trimming. This sample is represented by 250,000 or so clones; about 85% of them were singletons. The ten largest account for 1.3% of the sample.

The germline V gene supplies CDR1 KGHSH and CDR2 LQKENI. Taken from cysteine to phenylalanine, the CDR3 has 15 residues. Only the CDR3 portion is preserved as DNA: 45 bases, with reading frame beginning at the first base. Relative to germline, V is 6 bases shorter and J is 8 bases shorter, with 19 bases between their ends. The V and J genes are TRBV18 and TRBJ1-4; TRBD1 might be the D gene, on 5 matching bases. This receptor was obtained from a human donor in good health. The sequenced sample consisted of PBMCs. The CDR3 region has the sequence CASSRQTAGQEKLFF. The DNA is TGTGCCAGCTCCCGACAGACGGCTGGTCAGGAAAAACTGTTTTTT. Where the CDR3 stops, the reference TRBV18 and TRBJ1-4 genes take over; the full variable domain is NAGVMQNPRHLVRRRGQEARLRCSPMKGHSHVYWYRQLPEEGLKFMVYLQKENIIDESGMPKERFSAEFPKEGPSILRIQQVVRGDSAAYFCASSRQTAGQEKLFFGSGTQLSVL.